Listed below are T cell receptor beta chains from one sample, sequenced in a study of blood T cell repertoires in COVID-19. Data came from immunoSEQ multiplex PCR; TCRdb stores just in-frame clones and leaves some out. The sample has fewer than 75,000 clones, about 91% seen once. Material: peripheral blood. Receptor source: a man older than 75 with acute or convalescent COVID-19. CDR3s leave out the opening cysteine and the closing phenylalanine or tryptophan. Each record gives: J gene, V gene, D gene, CDR3 protein. The D gene is left open where the match is weak.

>TRBJ2-7|TRBV7-6|TRBD1
ASSLRTPARGSEQY
>TRBJ1-1|TRBV2|TRBD1
ASRGGQGVAEAF
>TRBJ2-1|TRBV7-3|-
ASSLEVYNEQF
>TRBJ1-2|TRBV6-5|TRBD1
ASRSSGTGGGYT
>TRBJ2-1|TRBV7-9|-
ASRNRVNEQF
>TRBJ1-4|TRBV21-1|-
ASSTAGRANEKLF
>TRBJ2-7|TRBV2|-
ASTGWDTEQY
>TRBJ2-5|TRBV6-4|TRBD1
ASDRGETQY
>TRBJ1-2|TRBV19|-
ASSQQQGKYGYT
>TRBJ1-1|TRBV5-1|TRBD1
ASSLQGGNTEAF